The rows below give T cell receptor beta chains drawn from one sample of a study of cytomegalovirus exposure and HLA in healthy donors. Sequencing used immunoSEQ multiplex PCR; TCRdb keeps in-frame clones, though not all of them. This sample has about 97,000 clones, with 65% to 85% found just once. The sample comprised PBMCs. Receptors were obtained from a man between 35 and 55 years old in good health and CMV-seropositive. Both conserved end residues are part of each CDR3. A D gene is named only where the DNA matches it firmly. Clone size is given for some rows only: seen once, a few or many times, or a class if the clone is expanded.

size,V,J,D,DNA,CDR3
NA,TRBV2,TRBJ2-1,NA,TGTGCCAGCAGGGAAGCCACAACAGGGAGCTCCTACAATGAGCAGTTCTTC,CASREATTGSSYNEQFF
NA,TRBV19,TRBJ1-1,NA,TGTGCCAGTAGTATCATTGGGGCAAGGACTGAAGCTTTCTTT,CASSIIGARTEAFF
NA,TRBV2,TRBJ2-7,TRBD1,TGTGCCAGCCGGACAGGGGAGCAGTACTTC,CASRTGEQYF
NA,TRBV27,TRBJ1-5,NA,TGTGCCAGCCGGGCCCCGGGGTCGGGCAATCAGCCCCAGCATTTT,CASRAPGSGNQPQHF
few,TRBV7-9,TRBJ2-2,NA,TGTTCCAGCAGCTTAGGTCTAGCGACGACCGGGGAGCTGTTTTTT,CSSSLGLATTGELFF
NA,TRBV5-1,TRBJ2-2,TRBD1,TGCGCCAGCAGCACACAGGGGAAGGACACCGGGGAGCTGTTTTTT,CASSTQGKDTGELFF
NA,TRBV5-1,TRBJ2-1,NA,TGCGCCAGCAGCTTGGTGCCTAGTTCTCATGAGCAGTTCTTC,CASSLVPSSHEQFF
NA,TRBV28,TRBJ2-7,TRBD2,TGTGCCAGCGATGGGGGGGGAGGTGGGTACGAGCAGTACTTC,CASDGGGGGYEQYF
NA,TRBV7-3,TRBJ2-7,TRBD1,TGTGCCAGCAGCTACAGGGGGTCGGACGAGCAGTACTTC,CASSYRGSDEQYF
NA,TRBV5-4,TRBJ2-5,NA,TGTGCCAGCAGCGCCCCAGGGTACCAAGAGACCCAGTACTTC,CASSAPGYQETQYF
NA,TRBV28,TRBJ2-6,NA,TGTGCCAGCAGTGACACCCCGGGACGGGGGAGCGTCCTGACTTTC,CASSDTPGRGSVLTF
NA,TRBV7-9,TRBJ2-3,NA,TGTGCCAGCAGCCCCCGAGATACGCAGTATTTT,CASSPRDTQYF
NA,TRBV7-9,TRBJ2-7,TRBD2,TGTTCCAGCAGCTTACTCCCTCCGGGACTAGCGGAGGCCTACGAGCAGTACTTC,CSSSLLPPGLAEAYEQYF
few,TRBV7-9,TRBJ2-7,TRBD2,TGTTCCAGCAGCTTAGGATCAGGGCGGGAGGCCTACGAGCAGTACTTC,CSSSLGSGREAYEQYF
NA,TRBV5-1,TRBJ2-6,TRBD1,TGCGCCAGCAGCTTGGGGACAGGGTCCGGGGCCAACGGCCTGACTTTC,CASSLGTGSGANGLTF
NA,TRBV19,TRBJ2-5,TRBD2,TGTGCCAGTAGTATACGAAGACTAGCGGGGGGGGAAGAGACCCAGTACTTC,CASSIRRLAGGEETQYF
NA,TRBV11-2,TRBJ1-1,NA,TGTGCCAGCAGCTTACAGGCCCCCCAGAGCGGCACTGAAGCTTTCTTT,CASSLQAPQSGTEAFF
NA,TRBV5-1,TRBJ1-2,NA,TGCGCCAGCAGCTTCACAGGGACTATAAACTATGGCTACACCTTC,CASSFTGTINYGYTF
NA,TRBV5-1,TRBJ1-3,TRBD1,TGCGCCAGCAGCTTGCTACCGGGACAGGACTCTGGAAACACCATATATTTT,CASSLLPGQDSGNTIYF
few,TRBV6-4,TRBJ2-1,TRBD2,TGTGCCAGCAGTGATCCCGCCGGGGGGTTGGACAATGAGCAGTTCTTC,CASSDPAGGLDNEQFF
NA,TRBV27,TRBJ2-3,TRBD1,TGTGCCAGCAGTCCTTATGGGGACAGGGGGCCGGCCGGTACGCAGTATTTT,CASSPYGDRGPAGTQYF
NA,TRBV9,TRBJ1-1,NA,TGTGCCAGCAGCGTAGTAGGGGCAGTGAACACTGAAGCTTTCTTT,CASSVVGAVNTEAFF
NA,TRBV4-1,TRBJ2-3,NA,TGCGCCAGCAGCCAAGCAGGCCTTAGCACAGATACGCAGTATTTT,CASSQAGLSTDTQYF
NA,TRBV6-1,TRBJ2-7,NA,TGTGCCAGCAGTGAAGTCCGAGGATACGGCAATTACGACGAGCAGTACTTC,CASSEVRGYGNYDEQYF
NA,TRBV2,TRBJ2-7,NA,TGTGCCACCACCGGGACTGAACTCGGCGAGCAGTACTTC,CATTGTELGEQYF
NA,TRBV5-1,TRBJ1-1,NA,TGCGCCAGCAGGGCTGACACTGAAGCTTTCTTT,CASRADTEAFF
NA,TRBV18,TRBJ2-1,TRBD1,TGTGCCAGCTCACTACAGGGGGCTACGTACAATGAGCAGTTCTTC,CASSLQGATYNEQFF
NA,TRBV7-9,TRBJ2-7,TRBD1,TGTGCCAGCAGCTGGGCGGCAGGGGGTGTCATCGAGCAGTACTTC,CASSWAAGGVIEQYF
NA,TRBV28,TRBJ2-1,TRBD2,TGTGCCAGCAGCGAGGGACTAGCGGGGAGCTCCTACAATGAGCAGTTCTTC,CASSEGLAGSSYNEQFF
once,TRBV23-1,TRBJ1-3,NA,TGCGCCAGCAGTAACAGAGGGAGCTCTGGAAACACCATATATTTT,CASSNRGSSGNTIYF
NA,TRBV6-5,TRBJ1-6,TRBD1,TGTGCCAGCAGTTACGTTCAGGGGGATTCACCCCTCCACTTT,CASSYVQGDSPLHF
NA,TRBV28,TRBJ1-1,NA,TGTGCCAGCAGTTTATCGGGGTTTATTGAAGCTTTCTTT,CASSLSGFIEAFF
NA,TRBV19,TRBJ1-4,TRBD1,TGTGCCAGTAGTATATGGACAGGGCTAGAAGAAAAACTGTTTTTT,CASSIWTGLEEKLFF
NA,TRBV5-1,TRBJ2-7,NA,TGCGCCAGCAAAGACCCGGGGAGCTCCTACGAGCAGTACTTC,CASKDPGSSYEQYF
NA,TRBV5-6,TRBJ1-2,NA,TGTGCCAGCAGTCTTGGAAGCGCCACTAACTATGGCTACACCTTC,CASSLGSATNYGYTF
NA,TRBV10-2,TRBJ2-5,TRBD2,TGCGCCAGCAGTGACATTAGCGGGAGCACAGAGACCCAGTACTTC,CASSDISGSTETQYF
NA,TRBV4-1,TRBJ2-3,TRBD2,TGCGCCAGCAGCCACCCCAGCGGGAGACTGGCAGATACGCAGTATTTT,CASSHPSGRLADTQYF
once,TRBV30,TRBJ1-1,NA,TGTGCCTGGGAAAACGAAGGGAGGGGCACTGAAGCTTTCTTT,CAWENEGRGTEAFF
NA,TRBV6-4,TRBJ2-6,NA,TGTGCCAGCAGACCCGACAGCTCTGGGGCCAACGGCCTGACTTTC,CASRPDSSGANGLTF
NA,TRBV4-2,TRBJ1-6,TRBD1,TGTGCCAGCAGCCAATTGACAGGGGGCGCGAAAAACTCACCCCTCCACTTT,CASSQLTGGAKNSPLHF